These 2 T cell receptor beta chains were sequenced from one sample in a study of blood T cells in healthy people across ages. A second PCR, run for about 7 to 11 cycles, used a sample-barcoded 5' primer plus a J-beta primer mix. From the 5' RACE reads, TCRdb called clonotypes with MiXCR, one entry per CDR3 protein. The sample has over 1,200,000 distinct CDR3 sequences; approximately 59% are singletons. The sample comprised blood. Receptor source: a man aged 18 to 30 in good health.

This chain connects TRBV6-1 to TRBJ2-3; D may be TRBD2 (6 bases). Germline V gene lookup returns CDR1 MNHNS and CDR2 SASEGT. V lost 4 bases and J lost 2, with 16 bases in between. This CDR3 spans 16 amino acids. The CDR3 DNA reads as TGTGCCAGCAGTGGAGACCGGGACTCCTACACAGATACGCAGTATTTT. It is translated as CASSGDRDSYTDTQYF.

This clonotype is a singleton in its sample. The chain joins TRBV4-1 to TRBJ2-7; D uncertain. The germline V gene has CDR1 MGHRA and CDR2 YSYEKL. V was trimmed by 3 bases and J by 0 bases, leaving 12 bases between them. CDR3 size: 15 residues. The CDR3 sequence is CASSHGLESSYEQYF. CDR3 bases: TGCGCCAGCAGCCACGGGCTTGAGAGCTCCTACGAGCAGTACTTC.